Listed below are T cell receptor beta chains from one sample, sequenced in a study of blood T cell repertoires in COVID-19. Method: immunoSEQ multiplex PCR; TCRdb's copy keeps in-frame clones and lacks some. The table records hundreds of thousands of clones, approximately 91% of them present only once. The sequencing sample was made of peripheral blood. All receptors come from a human donor in a cohort sampled during active COVID-19. CDR3s include the opening cysteine and the closing phenylalanine or tryptophan.

>TRBV19
CASSWGGGANNEQFF
>TRBV4-1
CASSPSGTGYEQYF
>TRBV7-9
CASSPRDSDPGGTGELFF
>TRBV18
CASSPGTGISYEQYF
>TRBV19
CASSVQRLNTEAFF
>TRBV24-1
CAISGGLYNEQFF
>TRBV10-3
CAISESINVGAVSYNEQFF
>TRBV27
CASSPIQGWANVLTF
>TRBV10-3
CAINGDSYEQYF
>TRBV27
CASRGQGLDQPQHF
>TRBV9
CASNRDSRDYGYTF
>TRBV5-8
CASSLTGKGSTDTQYF
>TRBV4-3
CASSFGSGGYEQYF
>TRBV5-1
CASSEGTSGGAGYEQYF
>TRBV27
CASSVTGVGNTIYF
>TRBV6-6
CATAEGGTYEQYF
>TRBV9
CASSDLGQGGDEQYF
>TRBV29-1
CSGGYGGYTDTQYF
>TRBV6-6
CASRRHFRDREGRQPQHF
>TRBV12-3/TRBV12-4
CASSFFLYQPQHF
>TRBV28
CASRTRRTSGRYEQYF
>TRBV28
CASSLRRTEAFF
>TRBV27
CASSSNDRVETEAFF
>TRBV10-3
CAIRGTGKETQYF
>TRBV7-9
CASRGSGAGSVGDEQFF
>TRBV7-8
CASSPTPGTSGSFYNEQFF
>TRBV7-9
CASSLVGGDYGYTF
>TRBV5-1
CASSFPNLKRGGSYNEQFF
>TRBV4-3
CASSQVQDPHGYTF
>TRBV7-3
CASSLTLIDSNTEAFF
>TRBV29-1
CSVENTGGTQYF
>TRBV7-9
CASSPKTGASNYGYTF
>TRBV2
CASSDYIAAYEQYF
>TRBV3-1/TRBV3-2
CASSQDPPAGGPGAIGYTF
>TRBV28
CASSFGYTEAFF
>TRBV9
CASSVEGTGGGGYTF
>TRBV6-5
CASGPRGGRAEAFF
>TRBV7-3
CASSRRGYGANVLTF
>TRBV12-3/TRBV12-4
CASSLGQYGYTF
>TRBV11-3
CASSISGTAVVEAFF
>TRBV28
CASSLLAGQETQYF
>TRBV23-1
CASSQGRGNTEAFF
>TRBV6-5
CASSYTSGSWADTQYF
>TRBV27
CASGYSGQGIKLFF
>TRBV11-2
CASSSRGTYEQYF
>TRBV4-3
CASSLLAGGPGGELFF
>TRBV5-4
CASSLAVGANEKLFF
>TRBV29-1
CSVWGLSFQKAFF
>TRBV29-1
CSVLASTYEQYF
>TRBV29-1
CSVEVGAVYEQYF